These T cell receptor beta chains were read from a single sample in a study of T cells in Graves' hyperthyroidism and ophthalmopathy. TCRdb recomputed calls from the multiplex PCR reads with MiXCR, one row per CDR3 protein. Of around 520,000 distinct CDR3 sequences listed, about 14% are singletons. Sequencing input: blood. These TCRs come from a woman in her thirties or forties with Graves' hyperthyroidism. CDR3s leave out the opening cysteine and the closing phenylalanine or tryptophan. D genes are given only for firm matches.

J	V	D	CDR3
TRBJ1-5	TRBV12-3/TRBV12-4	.	ASSLGGLGDQPQH
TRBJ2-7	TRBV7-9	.	ASSPDDREPYEQY
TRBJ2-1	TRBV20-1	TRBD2	SARSPTGLLYNEQF
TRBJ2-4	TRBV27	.	ASSFSQGGYIQY
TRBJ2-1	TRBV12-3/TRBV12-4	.	ASSRKAVADNEQF
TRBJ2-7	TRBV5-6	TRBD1	ASSPDRGRQGYEQY
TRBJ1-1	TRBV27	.	ASSSDRSAVNTEAF
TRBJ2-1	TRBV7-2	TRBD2	ASSFSSLAGRNEQF
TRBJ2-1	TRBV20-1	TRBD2	SARASAGIIFGLAGVRANEQF
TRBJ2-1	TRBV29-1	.	SVEDRWGSPYNEQF
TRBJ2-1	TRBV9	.	ASSAPPGGHRNEQF
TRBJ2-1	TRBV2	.	ASNSDNEQF
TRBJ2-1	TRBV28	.	ASTFPSGNYNEQF
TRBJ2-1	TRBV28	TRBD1	AGGQGAYNEQF
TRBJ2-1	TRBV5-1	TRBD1	ASSLFGTGDNEQF
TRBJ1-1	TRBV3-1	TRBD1	ASSQDRITNTEAF
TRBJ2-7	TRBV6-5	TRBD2	ASSYGRVSYEQY
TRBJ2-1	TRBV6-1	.	ASIGTRDKSSYNEQF